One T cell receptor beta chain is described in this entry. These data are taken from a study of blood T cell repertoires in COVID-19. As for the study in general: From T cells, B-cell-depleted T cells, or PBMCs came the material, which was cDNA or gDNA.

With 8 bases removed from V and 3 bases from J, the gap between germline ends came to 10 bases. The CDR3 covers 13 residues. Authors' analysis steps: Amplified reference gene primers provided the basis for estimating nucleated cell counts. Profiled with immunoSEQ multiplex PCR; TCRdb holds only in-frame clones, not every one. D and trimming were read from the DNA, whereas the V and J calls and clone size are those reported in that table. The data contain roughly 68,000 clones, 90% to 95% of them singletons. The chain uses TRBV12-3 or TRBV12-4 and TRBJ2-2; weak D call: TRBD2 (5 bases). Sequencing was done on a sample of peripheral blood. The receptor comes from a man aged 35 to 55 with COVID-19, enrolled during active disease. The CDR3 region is CASGVGDTGELFF. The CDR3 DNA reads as TGTGCCAGCGGGGTCGGGGACACCGGGGAGCTGTTTTTT.